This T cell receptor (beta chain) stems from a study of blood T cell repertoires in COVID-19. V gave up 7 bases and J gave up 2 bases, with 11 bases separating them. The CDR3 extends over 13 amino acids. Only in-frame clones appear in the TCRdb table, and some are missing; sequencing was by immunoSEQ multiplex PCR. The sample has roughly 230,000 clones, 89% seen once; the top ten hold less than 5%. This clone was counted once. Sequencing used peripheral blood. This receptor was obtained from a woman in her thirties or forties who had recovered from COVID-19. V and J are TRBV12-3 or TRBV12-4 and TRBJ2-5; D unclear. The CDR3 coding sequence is TGTGCCAGCAAGATGAGTGGTCAAGAGACCCAGTACTTC. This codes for CASKMSGQETQYF.